This TCR beta chain came from a study of T cells in Graves' hyperthyroidism and ophthalmopathy. Notes on the study in general: Ophthalmopathy, as predicted by the model, came a median 6.5 months after the prediction.

In this sample, this clonotype turned up a few times. The target antigen is unknown. TCR beta CDR3 regions were amplified from RNA. The study used the HTBI primer set for a first-round RT-PCR of the TCR CDR3. MiXCR, run by TCRdb on the multiplex PCR reads, gives a single entry per CDR3 protein. The data hold about 700,000 distinct CDR3 sequences, with 45% observed a single time. The TCR comes from an adult man with Graves' disease, either hyperthyroidism or ophthalmopathy (not recorded which). What was sequenced was peripheral blood or thyroid tissue (not recorded which).

CDR3 DNA: TGTGCCAGCAGCTTAGCTGGGGCACAGGAGGAGCAGTACTTC. It is translated as CASSLAGAQEEQYF. The V call is TRBV13, the J call TRBJ2-7, with D possibly TRBD1 on 5 matching bases. CDR1 and CDR2 from the germline V gene are PRHDT and FYEKMQ (reference sequence). V dropped 1 base and J dropped 7 bases, with 14 bases sitting between them. This CDR3 is 14 amino acids long.